These 11 T cell receptor beta chains came from one sample sequenced in a study of cytomegalovirus exposure and HLA in healthy donors. It was with 60 Vbeta and 13 Jbeta primers that the PCR ran. Measured with immunoSEQ multiplex PCR; TCRdb has only the in-frame clones, and not every one. The ten most abundant clones cover about 6.8% of a sample with under 200,000 clones. Sequenced input: PBMCs. These receptors were taken from a man under 40 in good health and CMV-seronegative.

V and J are TRBV5-4 and TRBJ1-4; tentatively, D is TRBD1 (5 bases). CDR1 is SGHNT and CDR2 is YYREEE in the germline V gene (reference sequence). Trimming stripped 5 bases from V and 0 bases from J, with 8 bases between. This CDR3 is 14 amino acids long. CDR3 DNA: TGTGCCAGCAGTTTACAGGCAACTAATGAAAAACTGTTTTTT. Translated: CASSLQATNEKLFF.

The CDR3 sequence: CSVESLQGRGGYTF. In nucleotides, the CDR3 is TGCAGCGTTGAGTCCTTGCAGGGTCGAGGTGGCTACACCTTC. The J gene is TRBJ1-2, the V gene TRBV29-1; tentatively, D is TRBD1 (5 bases). CDR3 length: 14 residues. Germline CDR1 SQVTM, CDR2 ANQGSEA. V lost 3 bases to trimming and J lost 7 bases, with 18 bases between them.

The chain combines TRBV6-1 with TRBJ1-4; perhaps TRBD1 as D (5 bases). Looked up from germline, CDR1 is MNHNS and CDR2 is SASEGT. The CDR3 has 15 amino acids. V gave up 4 bases and J gave up 8 bases, with 17 bases separating them. The CDR3 spells CASSVVPGVSEKLFF. The CDR3 coding sequence is TGTGCCAGCAGTGTCGTCCCGGGGGTTTCGGAAAAACTGTTTTTT.

Regarding this clone: Within the sample, other DNA sequences also encode this same CDR3. The chain recombines TRBV11-2 with TRBJ2-7, with 9 bases identical to TRBD1. Germline lookup yields CDR1 SGHAT and CDR2 FQNNGV. With V trimmed by 4 bases and J by 0 bases, 1 base remained unmatched. CDR3 length equals 14 residues. In DNA form, the CDR3 reads TGTGCCAGCAGCTGGGGACAGGGCTCCTACGAGCAGTACTTC. Encoded protein: CASSWGQGSYEQYF.

The chain combines TRBV7-9 with TRBJ1-1, with TRBD1 matching over 9 bases. The CDR3 is 14 residues long. V lost 5 bases, J lost 0 bases, and 1 base stayed unmatched. CDR1 and CDR2 (germline): SEHNR, FQNEAQ (reference sequence). CDR3 residues: CASSGTGLNTEAFF. The CDR3 region has the DNA TGTGCCAGCAGCGGGACAGGGTTGAACACTGAAGCTTTCTTT.

The chain carries TRBV5-4 and TRBJ1-1; 8 bases agree with TRBD1. Unmatched junction bases numbered 4, after V lost 2 bases and J lost 4 bases. This CDR3 has 14 residues. Germline V CDR1 and CDR2: SGHNT, YYREEE (reference sequence). The CDR3 nucleotides are TGTGCCAGCAGCTTCAGGGGGCGAAGCACTGAAGCTTTCTTT. Translating gives CASSFRGRSTEAFF.

The chain carries TRBV4-1 and TRBJ2-3; 8 nucleotides line up with TRBD2. Trimming removed 4 bases from V and 6 bases from J; junction bases left unmatched: 9. The germline V gene encodes CDR1 MGHRA and CDR2 YSYEKL. The CDR3 has 15 residues. CDR3 DNA sequence: TGCGCCAGCAGCCTTGGGACTAGGGGGTTGGATACGCAGTATTTT. Protein: CASSLGTRGLDTQYF.

Concerning this clone itself: A junction end diverges from the germline sequence, so it may reflect a read error. The chain recombines TRBV12-5 with TRBJ1-5, with a weak D call TRBD1 (6 bases). The CDR3 length is 13 residues. Germline V gene data show CDR1 as LGHNT and CDR2 as FRNRAP. The CDR3 nucleotides are TGCGCCGAGGGGGGGTGGGGCAATCAGCCCCAGCATTTT. Its protein is CAEGGWGNQPQHF.

The CDR3 protein is CAISGRGQGTNTEAFF. The CDR3 nucleotides read TGTGCCATCAGTGGAAGGGGGCAGGGTACGAACACTGAAGCTTTCTTT. The chain has TRBV10-3 and TRBJ1-1; 7 positions match TRBD1. J lost 1 base, V lost 4 bases, and 9 bases had no gene match. The CDR3 totals 16 residues. From germline, CDR1 is ENHRY and CDR2 SYGVKD.

V usage is TRBV5-1 and J usage is TRBJ2-2; 7 positions agree with TRBD1. This CDR3 is 16 amino acids long. Germline lookup yields CDR1 SGHRS and CDR2 YFSETQ. V trimming: 1 base; J trimming: 0 bases; junction bases outside the gene matches: 3. CDR3 nucleotide sequence: TGCGCCAGCAGCTTGACCGGGACAGCGAACACCGGGGAGCTGTTTTTT. It codes for CASSLTGTANTGELFF.

The genes are TRBV5-1 and TRBJ2-3; D possibly corresponds to TRBD1 (6 bases). This CDR3 is built from 14 residues. The germline V gene encodes CDR1 SGHRS and CDR2 YFSETQ. The V end lost 5 bases, the J end lost 0 bases, and 10 bases lay between the germline ends. The chain's CDR3 is CASRPGQSTDTQYF. The CDR3 nucleotides are TGCGCCAGCAGGCCTGGACAGAGCACAGATACGCAGTATTTT.